This TCR beta chain came from a study of blood T cells in healthy people across ages (dated by TCRdb to about 2015). About the study as a whole: In model experiments, template switching captured roughly one uniquely barcoded TCR beta cDNA molecule for every two T cells. Using deep sequencing normalized with unique cDNA molecular identifiers, the study measured how TCR beta repertoire diversity changes with age. The donors were divided into four age groups: young (average roughly 17 years), middle-aged (about 41), aged (under 70) and long-lived (about 90). Using the same blood draw, the study looked at two additional independent replicas of 1 million unique cDNA reads for two donors, one aged 18 to 30 and the other aged 80 or older.

Points the paper makes about the study in general: Estimates of total diversity from one million sequenced T cells were regarded as lower bounds and underestimates. Compared with the aged group, the long-lived group had more naive CD4+ T cells, fewer expanded clones and increased TCR diversity, suggesting age selection. The percentage of naive T cells measured by flow cytometry correlated strongly with observed TCR beta diversity. Donor CMV infection status was unknown, potentially confounding age-related changes in expanded clonotypes. Because profiling used bulk unsorted PBMCs, naive and antigen-experienced compartments could not be compared conclusively. As age increased, observed TCR beta diversity per million T cells dropped in a roughly linear way, and a significant reduction was already evident by age around 41.

The germline V gene gives CDR1 as MDHEN and CDR2 as SYDVKM. The CDR3 holds 14 amino acids from the cysteine to the phenylalanine. Only the CDR3 portion is preserved as DNA: 42 bases, with reading frame beginning at the first base. Donors were under 40 systemically healthy Caucasian individuals from Russia aged roughly 6 to 90 years. Roughly 10 milliliters of peripheral blood were collected from each donor into EDTA-treated Vacutainer tubes. Ficoll-Paque density-gradient centrifugation was used to isolate PBMCs, with at least 7 million per sample. Total RNA, at least 5 micrograms per sample, was extracted from PBMCs with Trizol reagent. For every donor, an aliquot of PBMCs went through flow cytometry to measure the percentages of naive CD45RAhigh/CD27high T cells. Receptor libraries were prepared by 5' RACE. Data came from an Illumina HiSeq 2500. A second PCR of about 6 to 11 cycles was performed with a sample-barcoded 5' primer and a J-beta primer mix. Each TCR beta cDNA molecule received a unique molecular identifier from a template-switch 5' adaptor carrying 12 random nucleotides. At least 2.5 million CDR3-containing paired-end reads were obtained from each sample. First-strand cDNA synthesis was performed from all RNA using the Mint cDNA synthesis kit, with priming by a TRBC-specific oligonucleotide. Following uracil-DNA glycosylase treatment, a first 18-cycle PCR with universal primers M1SS and BC2_uni_R was performed on all cDNA. Per the authors' processing: For normalization, 1 million high-quality reads were randomly selected from each sample, with every read carrying a distinct molecular identifier. Reads sharing molecular identifiers were discarded rather than binned into consensus sequences. MiTCR, run with a Q25 quality threshold and the strictest error-elimination algorithm, handled CDR3 identification, clonotype clustering and error correction. A nonparametric unseen species model with Euler transformation was used to estimate lower-bound total TCR beta diversity. TCRdb handled the public reads itself, with Q25 trimming in fastp and clone calling in MiXCR, and kept productive beta chains. Rows are unified per CDR3 protein, each entry keeping the most common DNA and genes. TCRdb, not the authors, supplied the V and J calls. For this sample there are 800,000 to 1,300,000 distinct CDR3 sequences; under 30% appear just once. Around 0.7% of the sample is taken by the ten largest.

Concerning this clonotype itself: This receptor's antigen is unknown. Nothing much larger sits one base from this clone, and base qualities are not available.

Another study also made use of these data, one on T cells of mothers and their children. The second investigation adds: Donors were nine systemically healthy Caucasian individuals: three mothers and their six children. cDNA synthesis used all of the extracted RNA, with around 1.4 ug of RNA in each 15 ul reaction. Sample barcodes and 2-4 random nucleotides were added via the M1S primer in the second PCR. Each mother yielded over 9.5 million TCR beta CDR3 reads and each child 2.5 million to 3 million reads. Thymic selection similarly shapes TCR recombination output in related and unrelated pairs, with minor effect from inherited differences. Normalized repertoire overlap in related mother-child pairs was always slightly higher than in unrelated mother-child pairs, but the difference was never significant. No persistent microchimeric T cell clones were found, with a detection sensitivity of approximately 100 clones per million clonotypes. Deep NGS was used in the study to compare the TCR beta repertoires of mothers and children and to look for features that separate related mother-child pairs from unrelated individuals. The mean age was about 37 +/- 4 years for the mothers and approximately 11 +/- 4 years for the children. After adapter ligation with NEBNext reagents, the libraries were sequenced on Illumina HiSeq 2000 with 100+100 nt paired-end reads. Mother and child libraries were prepared a month apart and sequenced in separate runs to prevent cross-contamination. For each donor, between roughly 500,000 and 2,100,000 distinct TCR beta clonotypes were identified. Naive TCR beta clonotypes were estimated from low-frequency clonotypes matched to each donor's FACS-determined naive share, without sorting.

The sequence joins TRBV28 to TRBJ2-1; the D gene is perhaps TRBD2, on 6 matching bases. Near its end, the DNA agrees better with TRBJ2-5, so the J call may be wrong. The TCR originated in a girl aged 2 to 9 in good health. The sequencing sample was made of blood. The CDR3 region reads CASSFEAGMETQYF. The nucleotide sequence is given as TGTGCCAGCAGTTTCGAGGCGGGAATGGAGACCCAGTACTTC.